This T cell receptor beta chain was recovered during a study of shared clonotypes between healthy human individuals. The study, taken as a whole, reports: Donor scarcity curtailed the genetic and exposure-history diversity represented herein.

Researchers divided each subset's genomic DNA evenly across several immunoSEQ plates. Ten immunoSEQ deep assay plates were used to sequence unsorted PBMC DNA. Original handling: Filtering differed since immunoSEQ provided only junctions, with no quality scores. Profiling relied on immunoSEQ multiplex PCR, and the TCRdb table lists in-frame clones only, not all of them. For V, J and clone size, that table is used; D and trimming come from the DNA. The sample has around 500,000 clones, approximately 82% seen once. Between the trimmed V and J ends, which lost 5 bases and 2 bases, there was a span of 10 bases. This CDR3 is 14 amino acids long. Germline CDR1 and CDR2: SQVTM and ANQGSEA. Details on this clone: Its antigen is currently unknown.

The source material was PBMCs. The sequence was obtained from a middle-aged woman in good health. Some clones in this sample may be carry-over from other donors' samples. The chain is built from TRBV29-1 and TRBJ2-6; no clear D gene. CDR3 residues: CSVLSQAGANVLTF. For the CDR3, the DNA is TGCAGCGTTCTAAGTCAGGCTGGGGCCAACGTCCTGACTTTC.